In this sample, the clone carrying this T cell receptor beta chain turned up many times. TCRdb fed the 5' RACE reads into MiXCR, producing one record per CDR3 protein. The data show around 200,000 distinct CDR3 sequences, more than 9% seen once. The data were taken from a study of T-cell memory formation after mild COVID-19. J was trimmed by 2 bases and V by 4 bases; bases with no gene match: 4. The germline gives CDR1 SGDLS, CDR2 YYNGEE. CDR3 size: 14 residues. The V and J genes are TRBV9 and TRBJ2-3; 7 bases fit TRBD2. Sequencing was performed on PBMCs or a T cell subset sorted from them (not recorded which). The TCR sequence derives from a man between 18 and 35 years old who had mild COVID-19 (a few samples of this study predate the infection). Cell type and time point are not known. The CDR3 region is CASSRSGDTDTQYF. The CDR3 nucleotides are TGTGCCAGCAGCAGGAGCGGGGACACAGATACGCAGTATTTT.